This T cell receptor (beta chain) was sequenced in a study of blood T cell repertoires in COVID-19. On the study more broadly: Sites across the United States, Italy and Spain contributed samples from acute and convalescent COVID-19.

The CDR3 runs 15 residues. Germline V lookup: CDR1 LGHDT, CDR2 YNNKEL (reference sequence). Trimming took 1 base from V and 5 from J, leaving 14 bases between them. Repertoires were generated with immunoSEQ multiplex PCR, while TCRdb's copy carries only in-frame clones and drops some. The table records approximately 260,000 clones, 85% of them present only once. This clone has just a few counts. This specimen includes other DNA sequences encoding the same CDR3. The receptor was isolated from a woman between 50 and 59 years old who had been exposed to COVID-19. Specimen: PBMCs or T cells enriched from blood (not recorded which). This chain uses TRBV3-1 (or the pseudogene TRBV3-2) with TRBJ1-1; D may be TRBD1 (5 bases). The CDR3 here is CASSQVGGFRTEAFF. The CDR3 DNA sequence: TGTGCCAGCAGCCAAGTGGGGGGATTCAGAACTGAAGCTTTCTTT.